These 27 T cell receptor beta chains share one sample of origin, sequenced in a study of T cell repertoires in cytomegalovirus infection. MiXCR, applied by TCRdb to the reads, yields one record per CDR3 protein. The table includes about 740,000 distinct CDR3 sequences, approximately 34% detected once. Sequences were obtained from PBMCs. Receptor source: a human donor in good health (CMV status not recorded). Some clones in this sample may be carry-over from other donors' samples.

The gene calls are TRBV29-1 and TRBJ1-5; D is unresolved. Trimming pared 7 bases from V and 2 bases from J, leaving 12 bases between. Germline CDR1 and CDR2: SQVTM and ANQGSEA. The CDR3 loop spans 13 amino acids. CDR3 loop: CSASLGGNQPQHF. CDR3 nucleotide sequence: TGCAGCGCCTCGCTGGGTGGCAATCAGCCCCAGCATTTT.

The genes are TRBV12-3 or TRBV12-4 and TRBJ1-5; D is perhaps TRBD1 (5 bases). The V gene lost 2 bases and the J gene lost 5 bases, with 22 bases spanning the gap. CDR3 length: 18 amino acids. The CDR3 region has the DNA TGTGCCAGCAGTTTATCGCCTTCCGAGGGCAGGGTTGATCAGCCCCAGCATTTT. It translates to CASSLSPSEGRVDQPQHF.

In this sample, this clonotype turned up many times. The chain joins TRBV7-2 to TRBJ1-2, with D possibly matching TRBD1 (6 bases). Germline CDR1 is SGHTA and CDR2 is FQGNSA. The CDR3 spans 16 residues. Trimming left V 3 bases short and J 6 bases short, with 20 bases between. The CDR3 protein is CASSFSKRWQGHGYTF. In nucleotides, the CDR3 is TGTGCCAGCAGCTTCAGTAAGCGGTGGCAGGGGCATGGCTACACCTTC.

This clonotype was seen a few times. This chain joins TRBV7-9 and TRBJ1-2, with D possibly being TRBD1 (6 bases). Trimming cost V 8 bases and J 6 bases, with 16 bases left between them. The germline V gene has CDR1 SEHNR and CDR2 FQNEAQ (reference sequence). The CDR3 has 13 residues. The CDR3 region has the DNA TGTGCCAGCCTTAGCGCGGGGGGCGATGGCTACACCTTC. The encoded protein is CASLSAGGDGYTF.

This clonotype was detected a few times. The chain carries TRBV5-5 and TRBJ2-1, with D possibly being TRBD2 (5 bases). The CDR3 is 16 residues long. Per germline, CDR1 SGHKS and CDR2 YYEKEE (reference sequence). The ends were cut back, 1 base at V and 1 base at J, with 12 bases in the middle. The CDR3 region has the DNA TGTGCCAGCAGCTTGTTGAAACCGGGGTCCTACAATGAGCAGTTCTTC. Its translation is CASSLLKPGSYNEQFF.

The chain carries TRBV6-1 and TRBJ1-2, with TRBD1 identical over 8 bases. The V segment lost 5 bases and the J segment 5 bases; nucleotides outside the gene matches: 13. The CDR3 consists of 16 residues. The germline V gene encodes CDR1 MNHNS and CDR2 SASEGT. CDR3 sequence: CASSQRIRTGNYGYTF. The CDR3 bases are TGTGCCAGCAGTCAAAGAATTCGGACAGGGAATTATGGCTACACCTTC.

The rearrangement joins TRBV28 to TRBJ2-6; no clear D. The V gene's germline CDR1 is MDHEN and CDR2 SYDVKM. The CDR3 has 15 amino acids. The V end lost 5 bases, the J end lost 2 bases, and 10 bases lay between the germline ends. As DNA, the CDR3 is TGTGCCAGCAGTGGTAGTTTAGCTGGGGCCAACGTCCTGACTTTC. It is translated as CASSGSLAGANVLTF.

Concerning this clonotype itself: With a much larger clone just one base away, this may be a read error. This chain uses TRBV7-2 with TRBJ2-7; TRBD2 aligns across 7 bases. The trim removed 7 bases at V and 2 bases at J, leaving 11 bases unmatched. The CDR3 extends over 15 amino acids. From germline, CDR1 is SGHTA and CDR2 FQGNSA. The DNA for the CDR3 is TGTGCCAGCATCCTTCACCGGGACTATACCTACGAGCAGTACTTC. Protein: CASILHRDYTYEQYF. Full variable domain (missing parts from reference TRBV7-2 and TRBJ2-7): GAGVSQSPSNKVTEKGKDVELRCDPISGHTALYWYRQSLGQGLEFLIYFQGNSAPDKSGLPSDRFSAERTGGSVSTLTIQRTQQEDSAVYLCASILHRDYTYEQYFGPGTRLTVT.

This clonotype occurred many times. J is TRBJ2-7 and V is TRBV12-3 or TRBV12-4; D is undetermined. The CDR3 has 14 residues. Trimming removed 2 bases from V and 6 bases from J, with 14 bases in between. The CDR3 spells CASSLLAGVSEQYF. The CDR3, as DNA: TGTGCCAGCAGTTTATTAGCCGGAGTCTCCGAGCAGTACTTC.

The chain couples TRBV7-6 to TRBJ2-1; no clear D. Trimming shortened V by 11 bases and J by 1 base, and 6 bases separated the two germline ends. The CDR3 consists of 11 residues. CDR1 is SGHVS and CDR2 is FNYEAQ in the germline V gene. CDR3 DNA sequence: TGTGCCGGCGGTTCCTACAATGAGCAGTTCTTC. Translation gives CAGGSYNEQFF. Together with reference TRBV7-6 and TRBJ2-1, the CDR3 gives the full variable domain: GAGVSQSPRYKVTKRGQDVALRCDPISGHVSLYWYRQALGQGPEFLTYFNYEAQQDKSGLPNDRFSAERPEGSISTLTIQRTEQRDSAMYRCAGGSYNEQFFGPGTRLTVL.

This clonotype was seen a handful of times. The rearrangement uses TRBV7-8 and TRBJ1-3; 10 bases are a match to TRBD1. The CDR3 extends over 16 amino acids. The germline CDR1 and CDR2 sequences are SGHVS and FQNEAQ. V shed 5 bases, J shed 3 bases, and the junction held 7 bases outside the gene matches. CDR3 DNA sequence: TGTGCCAGCAGCCCCCCCGGGACAGGGGTTGGAAACACCATATATTTT. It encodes CASSPPGTGVGNTIYF.

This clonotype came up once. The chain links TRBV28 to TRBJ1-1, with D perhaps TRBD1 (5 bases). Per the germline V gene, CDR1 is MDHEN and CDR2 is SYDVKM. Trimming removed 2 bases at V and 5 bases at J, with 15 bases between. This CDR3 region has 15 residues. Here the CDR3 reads CASSLGTGGRTEAFF. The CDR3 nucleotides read TGTGCCAGCAGTTTAGGGACGGGGGGTAGAACTGAAGCTTTCTTT.

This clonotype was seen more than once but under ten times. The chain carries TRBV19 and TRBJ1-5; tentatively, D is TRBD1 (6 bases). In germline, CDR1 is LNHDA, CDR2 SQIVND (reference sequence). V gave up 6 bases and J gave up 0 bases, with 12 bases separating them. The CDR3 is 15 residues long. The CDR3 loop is CASSRDRSSNQPQHF. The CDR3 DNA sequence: TGTGCCAGTAGCCGCGACAGGTCTAGCAATCAGCCCCAGCATTTT.

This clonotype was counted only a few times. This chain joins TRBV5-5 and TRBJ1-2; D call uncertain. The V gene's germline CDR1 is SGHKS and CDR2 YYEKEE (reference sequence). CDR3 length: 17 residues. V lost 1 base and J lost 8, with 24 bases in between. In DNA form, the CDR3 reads TGTGCCAGCAGCTTGTTAGTTCGGGCAGACGCCGGAGGAGGCTACACCTTC. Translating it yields CASSLLVRADAGGGYTF. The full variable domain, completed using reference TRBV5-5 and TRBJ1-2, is DAGVTQSPTHLIKTRGQQVTLRCSPISGHKSVSWYQQVLGQGPQFIFQYYEKEERGRGNFPDRFSARQFPNYSSELNVNALLLGDSALYLCASSLLVRADAGGGYTFGSGTRLTVV.

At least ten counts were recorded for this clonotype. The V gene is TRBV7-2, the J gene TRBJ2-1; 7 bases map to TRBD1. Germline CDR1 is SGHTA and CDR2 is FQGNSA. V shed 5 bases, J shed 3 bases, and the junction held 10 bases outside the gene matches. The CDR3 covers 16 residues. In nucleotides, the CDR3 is TGTGCCAGCAGCACTTGGGACAGAAGAAACTACAATGAGCAGTTCTTC. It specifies CASSTWDRRNYNEQFF.

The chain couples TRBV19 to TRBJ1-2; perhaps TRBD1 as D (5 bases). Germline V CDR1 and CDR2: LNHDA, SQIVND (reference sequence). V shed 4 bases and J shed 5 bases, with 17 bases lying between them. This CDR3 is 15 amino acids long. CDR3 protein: CASSTQERGGYGYTF. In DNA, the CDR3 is TGTGCCAGTAGTACCCAGGAGAGGGGAGGATATGGCTACACCTTC.

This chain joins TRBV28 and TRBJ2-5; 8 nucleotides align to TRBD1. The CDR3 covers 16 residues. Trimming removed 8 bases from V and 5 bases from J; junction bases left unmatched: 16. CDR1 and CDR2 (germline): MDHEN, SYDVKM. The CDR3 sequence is CASGSLWGDRWETQYF. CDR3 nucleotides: TGTGCCAGCGGGTCCCTATGGGGGGACAGGTGGGAGACCCAGTACTTC.

Written as DNA, the CDR3 is TGTGCCAGCAGTTTAAGTTCGGGAGCGGGAGGGCAAGATACGCAGTATTTT. Translation: CASSLSSGAGGQDTQYF. The genes are TRBV12-3 or TRBV12-4 and TRBJ2-3; 10 bases are shared with TRBD2. V lost 2 bases and J lost 5; bases outside the gene matches: 10. The CDR3 extends over 17 amino acids.

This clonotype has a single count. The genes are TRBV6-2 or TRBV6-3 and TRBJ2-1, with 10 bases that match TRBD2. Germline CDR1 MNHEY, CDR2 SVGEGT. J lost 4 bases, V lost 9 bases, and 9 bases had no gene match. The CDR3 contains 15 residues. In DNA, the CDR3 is TGTGCCAGAACCGTTCCGACTAGCGGGTACAATGAGCAGTTCTTC. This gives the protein CARTVPTSGYNEQFF.

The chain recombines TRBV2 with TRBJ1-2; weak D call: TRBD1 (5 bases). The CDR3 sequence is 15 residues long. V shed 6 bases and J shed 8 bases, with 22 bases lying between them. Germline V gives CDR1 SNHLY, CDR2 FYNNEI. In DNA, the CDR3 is TGTGCCAGCAGGATGTGGGGCGAATGGACCGGGGGCTACACCTTC. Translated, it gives CASRMWGEWTGGYTF. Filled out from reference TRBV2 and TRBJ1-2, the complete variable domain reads EPEVTQTPSHQVTQMGQEVILRCVPISNHLYFYWYRQILGQKVEFLVSFYNNEISEKSEIFDDQFSVERPDGSNFTLKIRSTKLEDSAMYFCASRMWGEWTGGYTFGSGTRLTVV.

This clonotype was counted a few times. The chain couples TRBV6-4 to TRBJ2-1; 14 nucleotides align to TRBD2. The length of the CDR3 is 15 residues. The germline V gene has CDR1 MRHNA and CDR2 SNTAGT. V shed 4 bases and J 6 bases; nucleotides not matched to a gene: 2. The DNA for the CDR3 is TGTGCCAGCAGTGCGACTAGCGGGGGGGTCAATGAGCAGTTCTTC. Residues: CASSATSGGVNEQFF.

The CDR3 spells CSVVKRVNEQFF. The DNA of the CDR3 is TGCAGCGTGGTAAAGCGGGTCAATGAGCAGTTCTTC. This chain uses TRBV29-1 with TRBJ2-1; maybe TRBD2 (6 bases). The CDR3 has 12 amino acids. V was pared by 6 bases and J by 6 bases, with 12 bases between. The V gene's germline CDR1 is SQVTM and CDR2 ANQGSEA.

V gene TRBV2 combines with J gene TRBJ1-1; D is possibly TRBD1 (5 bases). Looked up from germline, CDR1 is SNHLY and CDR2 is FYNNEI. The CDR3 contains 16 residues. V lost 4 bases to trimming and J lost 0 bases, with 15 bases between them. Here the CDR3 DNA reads TGTGCCAGCAGTGGTACCGGGACTATACTGAACACTGAAGCTTTCTTT. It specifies CASSGTGTILNTEAFF.

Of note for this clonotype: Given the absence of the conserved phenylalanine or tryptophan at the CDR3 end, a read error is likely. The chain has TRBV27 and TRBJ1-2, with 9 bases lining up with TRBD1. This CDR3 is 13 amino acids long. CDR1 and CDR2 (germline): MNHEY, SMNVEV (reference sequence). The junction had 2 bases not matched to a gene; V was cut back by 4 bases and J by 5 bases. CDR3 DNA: TGTGCCAGCAGTTGGGACAGGGCTTATGGCTACACCTTA. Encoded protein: CASSWDRAYGYTL.

CDR3 bases: TGTGCCAGCAGTTTAATGGCGGGGGTGGAGACCCAGTACTTC. It codes for CASSLMAGVETQYF. J is TRBJ2-5 and V is TRBV28; 7 bases map to TRBD2. From germline, CDR1 is MDHEN and CDR2 SYDVKM. This CDR3 has 14 amino acids. Unmatched junction bases numbered 5, after V lost 2 bases and J lost 5 bases.

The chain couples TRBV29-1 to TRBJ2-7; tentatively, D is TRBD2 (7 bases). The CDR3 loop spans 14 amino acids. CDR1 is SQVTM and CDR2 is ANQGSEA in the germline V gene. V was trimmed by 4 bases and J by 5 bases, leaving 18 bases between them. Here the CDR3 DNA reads TGCAGCGTTGGAGTTGGGGGGGCTCACCACGAGCAGTACTTC. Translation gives CSVGVGGAHHEQYF.

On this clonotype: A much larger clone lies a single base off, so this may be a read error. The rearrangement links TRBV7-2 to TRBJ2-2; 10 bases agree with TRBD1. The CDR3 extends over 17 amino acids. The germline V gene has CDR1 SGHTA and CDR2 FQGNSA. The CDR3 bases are TGTGCCAGCAGACCCGGACAGGGGGGCTACAACACCGGGGAGATGTTTTTT. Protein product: CASRPGQGGYNTGEMFF.